This TCR beta chain is drawn from a study of T cell responses to AZD1222 COVID-19 vaccine. From germline, CDR1 is MNHEY and CDR2 SVGAGI. The length of the CDR3 is 15 residues. J lost 1 base, V lost 6 bases, and 6 bases had no gene match. Notes on the study in general: Among AZD1222 vaccinees, only 5 to 7 were seropositive at baseline.

In the case of this clone: Its antigen is unknown.

Repertoires were generated with immunoSEQ multiplex PCR, while TCRdb's copy carries only in-frame clones and drops some. The table shows around 260,000 clones, with 85% to 95% occurring only once. Material: peripheral blood, obtained on day 0 of AZD1222 vaccination. The chain couples TRBV6-5 to TRBJ2-5; TRBD2 matches at 9 bases. This receptor was taken from an adult in good health. DNA of the CDR3: TGTGCCAGCAGGGAGGGGACTAGCAGCCAAGAGACCCAGTACTTC. This translates into CASREGTSSQETQYF.